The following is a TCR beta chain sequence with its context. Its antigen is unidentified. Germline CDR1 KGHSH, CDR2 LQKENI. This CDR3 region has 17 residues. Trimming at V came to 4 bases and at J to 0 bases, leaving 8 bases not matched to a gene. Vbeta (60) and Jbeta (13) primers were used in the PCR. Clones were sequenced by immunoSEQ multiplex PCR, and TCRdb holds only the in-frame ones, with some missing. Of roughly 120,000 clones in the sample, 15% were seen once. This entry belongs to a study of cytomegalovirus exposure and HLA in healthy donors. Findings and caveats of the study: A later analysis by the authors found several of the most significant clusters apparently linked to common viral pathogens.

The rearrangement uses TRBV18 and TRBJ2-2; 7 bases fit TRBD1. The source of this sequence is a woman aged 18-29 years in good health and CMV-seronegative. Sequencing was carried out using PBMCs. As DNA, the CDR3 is TGTGCCAGCTCACTCAGACCGGGACAGACGAACACCGGGGAGCTGTTTTTT. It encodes CASSLRPGQTNTGELFF.